The 17 T cell receptor beta chains presented below share a single source sample, sequenced in a study of monozygotic twins with inflammatory bowel disease. TCRdb derives one entry per CDR3 protein from the 5' RACE reads, leaving out DNA. The sample has about 330,000 distinct CDR3 sequences; the top ten hold over 2%. Specimen: blood. The receptors shown here come from a human donor with ulcerative colitis or Crohn's disease, or a healthy co-twin of an affected twin (not recorded which).

The CDR3 protein is CASSPLGAGPLWGNTIYF. The chain has TRBV11-2 and TRBJ1-3. Germline-derived CDR1 and CDR2 are SGHAT and FQNNGV. The CDR3 consists of 18 residues.

The V gene is TRBV2, the J gene TRBJ1-3; as DNA is missing, the TRBD1 call by TCRdb cannot be tested. CDR1 SNHLY and CDR2 FYNNEI come from the germline V gene. The CDR3 has 14 amino acids. The CDR3 reads CASRYRYSGNTIYF.

This chain uses TRBV12-3 or TRBV12-4 with TRBJ2-5; TCRdb returns TRBD2, unconfirmable since there is no DNA. CDR3 length: 17 residues. CDR3 amino acids: CASSFWLPGLAEETQYF.

The rearrangement joins TRBV19 to TRBJ2-7; lacking DNA, the TRBD2 call made by TCRdb goes unchecked. From germline, CDR1 is LNHDA and CDR2 SQIVND (reference sequence). The CDR3 contains 12 residues. The CDR3 spells CASSIGQREQYF. Looking up the rest from reference TRBV19 and TRBJ2-7 gives the full variable domain: DGGITQSPKYLFRKEGQNVTLSCEQNLNHDAMYWYRQDPGQGLRLIYYSQIVNDFQKGDIAEGYSVSREKKESFPLTVTSAQKNPTAFYLCASSIGQREQYFGPGTRLTVT.

The rearrangement links TRBV14 to TRBJ2-7. CDR1 is SGHDN and CDR2 is FVKESK in the germline V gene. The CDR3 is made up of 14 amino acids. The CDR3 is CASSQGGSHYEQYF.

V and J are TRBV5-1 and TRBJ2-1; TCRdb's D gene call, TRBD1, goes unchecked for lack of DNA. The germline V gene encodes CDR1 SGHRS and CDR2 YFSETQ. The CDR3 contains 15 residues. The chain's CDR3 is CASSFGDRTNNEQFF.

This chain links TRBV4-3 with TRBJ2-2. CDR1 is LGHNA, CDR2 YSLEER, per germline. This CDR3 spans 17 amino acids. CDR3 amino acids: CASSQEAATANTGELFF.

This chain joins TRBV12-3 or TRBV12-4 and TRBJ1-5; the D gene TCRdb calls, TRBD1, cannot be checked with no DNA. The length of the CDR3 is 15 residues. CDR3 residues: CASRGTGTVNQPQHF.

The chain is built from TRBV12-3 or TRBV12-4 and TRBJ2-7; as DNA is missing, the TRBD1 call by TCRdb cannot be tested. This CDR3 contains 15 residues. CDR3 amino acids: CASSLGQGVVYEQYF.

V usage is TRBV29-1 and J usage is TRBJ2-1; TCRdb designates TRBD2, a call that cannot be tested without DNA. This CDR3 has 12 amino acids. The V gene's germline CDR1 is SQVTM and CDR2 ANQGSEA. The CDR3 sequence is CSVRGTASEQFF.

The chain links TRBV6-2 or TRBV6-3 to TRBJ2-6; the D call of TRBD1 rests on TCRdb alone, since no DNA is present to check it. Germline loops: CDR1 MNHEY, CDR2 SVGEGT. This CDR3 region has 20 residues. The CDR3 sequence is CASRPRDTSQGLSGANVLTF.

The chain uses TRBV5-1 and TRBJ2-2; lacking DNA, the TRBD1 call made by TCRdb goes unchecked. The CDR3 runs to 15 residues. CDR1 and CDR2 (germline): SGHRS, YFSETQ. The CDR3 sequence is CASSTGNTNTGELFF.

CDR3 sequence reads: CASSLGGTAQETQYF. The V call is TRBV5-1, the J call TRBJ2-5; TCRdb's assignment of TRBD1 cannot be checked, as there is no DNA. The CDR3 has 15 residues. Per germline, CDR1 SGHRS and CDR2 YFSETQ.

CDR3: CSVERGAAETQYF. This chain uses TRBV29-1 with TRBJ2-5; TCRdb reports TRBD1, a call that lacks DNA to check it against. The CDR3 length is 13 residues. Per the germline V gene, CDR1 is SQVTM and CDR2 is ANQGSEA.

The chain's CDR3 is CSAEDTASYQQYF. The V call is TRBV20-1, the J call TRBJ2-7. The CDR3 sequence is 13 residues long. Per germline, CDR1 DFQATT and CDR2 SNEGSKA (reference sequence).

This chain joins TRBV6-5 and TRBJ2-7; TCRdb outputs TRBD1, but without DNA this stays unchecked. Looked up from germline, CDR1 is MNHEY and CDR2 is SVGAGI. The CDR3 totals 17 residues. This CDR3 reads CASSYSYQVPGTYEQYF.

V gene TRBV5-6 combines with J gene TRBJ2-7; lacking DNA, the TRBD1 call made by TCRdb goes unchecked. Germline V gene sequence: CDR1 SGHDT, CDR2 YYEEEE. The CDR3 contains 13 residues. The CDR3 reads CASSLRDTYEQYF.